This TCR beta chain stems from a study of post-analysis software for immune sequencing data. Study findings and constraints: Significantly decreased normalized Chao1 diversity was recorded for multiple sclerosis patients relative to controls.

Unique molecular identifiers were built into the TCR beta cDNA libraries. TCRdb processed the PCR reads anew with MiXCR; each CDR3 protein has one entry. The repertoire holds about 150,000 distinct CDR3 sequences, approximately 28% seen once, with 1.5% in the top ten. Of note for this clonotype: The antigen remains unidentified.

Material: blood. This TCR derives from a girl aged 5-17 years with multiple sclerosis.

For the CDR3, the DNA is TGCGCCAGCATGGAGGGATTTTACAATGAGCAGTTCTTC. Amino acid sequence: CASMEGFYNEQFF. The rearrangement uses TRBV5-1 and TRBJ2-1; D is possibly TRBD2 (6 bases). Germline V lookup: CDR1 SGHRS, CDR2 YFSETQ. Trimming took 6 bases from V and 4 from J, leaving 11 bases between them. The CDR3 runs to 13 residues.